The 22 T cell receptor beta chains below all came from one sample that was sequenced in a study of early T cells in non-severe SARS-CoV-2 infection. TCRdb redid the calling of the 5' RACE reads with MiXCR, one entry per CDR3 protein. The sample has about 49,000 distinct CDR3 sequences; over 3.5% are singletons. The sample taken for sequencing was whole blood. Source of these receptors: an adult who was a healthcare worker with PCR-confirmed SARS-CoV-2 infection or an uninfected control (not recorded which).

The chain combines TRBV7-6 with TRBJ2-3, with a possible D match to TRBD1 (5 bases). V shed 1 base and J shed 5 bases, with 10 bases lying between them. This CDR3 comprises 14 residues. Per the germline V gene, CDR1 is SGHVS and CDR2 is FNYEAQ. The CDR3 DNA reads TGTGCCAGCAGCTTAGGCAGGGTTGGAGATACGCAGTATTTT. It encodes CASSLGRVGDTQYF.

This clonotype was seen many times. This rearrangement joins TRBV5-1 to TRBJ1-2; no reliable D call. The V and J ends lost 4 bases and 8 bases respectively, with 21 bases between them. Germline CDR1 SGHRS, CDR2 YFSETQ. The CDR3 contains 15 residues. The CDR3 region has the DNA TGCGCCAGCAGCGCGAGCTACCGGGCAAATCCAGGCTACACCTTC. Protein product: CASSASYRANPGYTF. Full variable domain (rest looked up from reference TRBV5-1 and TRBJ1-2): KAGVTQTPRYLIKTRGQQVTLSCSPISGHRSVSWYQQTPGQGLQFLFEYFSETQRNKGNFPGRFSGRQFSNSRSEMNVSTLELGDSALYLCASSASYRANPGYTFGSGTRLTVV.

This clonotype was seen many times. The chain uses TRBV7-2 and TRBJ2-1; D possibly corresponds to TRBD1 (5 bases). V gave up 3 bases and J gave up 9 bases, with 9 bases separating them. Germline V CDR1 and CDR2: SGHTA, FQGNSA. This CDR3 has 12 residues. The DNA for the CDR3 is TGTGCCAGCAGCTTGGCAGGGATTGAGCAGTTCTTC. Amino acid sequence: CASSLAGIEQFF.

This clonotype has more than one count but fewer than ten. This rearrangement joins TRBV27 to TRBJ2-4; TRBD2 might be the D (5 bases). The germline gives CDR1 MNHEY, CDR2 SMNVEV (reference sequence). Trimming removed 6 bases from V and 0 bases from J, with 18 bases in between. This CDR3 region has 17 residues. CDR3 nucleotide sequence: TGTGCCAGCAGGCCAGAGGGCGGCGGATTAGCCAAAAACATTCAGTACTTC. It is translated as CASRPEGGGLAKNIQYF.

A few counts support this clonotype. CDR3 loop: CSALTYRVPSYEQYF. The DNA for the CDR3 is TGCAGTGCTCTCACTTACAGGGTACCCTCCTACGAGCAGTACTTC. J is TRBJ2-7 and V is TRBV20-1, with TRBD1 as a possible D gene (6 bases). The CDR3 extends over 15 amino acids. Trimming cost V 5 bases and J 0 bases, with 17 bases left between them. Germline CDR1 DFQATT, CDR2 SNEGSKA (reference sequence).

This chain joins TRBV10-3 and TRBJ2-5; the match to TRBD1 covers 10 bases. V lost 4 bases to trimming and J lost 2 bases; unmatched junction nucleotides: 4. Germline CDR1 reads ENHRY; CDR2 reads SYGVKD. The CDR3 length is 15 residues. The CDR3 protein is CAISGGTGAQETQYF. The CDR3 nucleotides read TGTGCCATCAGTGGCGGGACAGGGGCACAAGAGACCCAGTACTTC.

The chain carries TRBV20-1 and TRBJ2-7; 10 nucleotides match TRBD2. The CDR3 contains 14 residues. From germline, CDR1 is DFQATT and CDR2 SNEGSKA (reference sequence). V shed 3 bases, J shed 4 bases, and the junction held 6 bases outside the gene matches. CDR3 in amino acids: CSASPTAGGYEQYF. CDR3 bases: TGCAGTGCTAGCCCTACAGCGGGAGGGTACGAGCAGTACTTC.

This clonotype has a count of ten or more. In DNA, the CDR3 is TGTGCCAGCTCATTACTAGCTGGCACAGATACGCAGTATTTT. Protein sequence: CASSLLAGTDTQYF. The rearrangement joins TRBV18 to TRBJ2-3, with D tentatively TRBD2 (6 bases). From germline, CDR1 is KGHSH and CDR2 LQKENI. The CDR3 length is 14 residues. The V end was cut by 5 bases, the J end by 1 base, with 10 bases between.

The chain couples TRBV30 to TRBJ1-1; D is perhaps TRBD1 (6 bases). V was cut by 1 base and J by 1 base, with 13 bases left in between. CDR3 size: 15 residues. CDR1 is GTSNPN and CDR2 is SVGIG in the germline V gene (reference sequence). The CDR3 spells CAWSGGGRKNTEAFF. The DNA of the CDR3 is TGTGCCTGGAGTGGCGGGGGCAGAAAGAACACTGAAGCTTTCTTT.

Many counts were recorded for this clonotype. The V gene is TRBV7-3, the J gene TRBJ1-1, with TRBD1 identical over 10 bases. Germline V gene data show CDR1 as SGHTA and CDR2 as FQGTGA. CDR3 size: 13 residues. The V segment lost 5 bases and the J segment 7 bases; nucleotides outside the gene matches: 4. The CDR3 sequence: CASSDRGLDEAFF. The CDR3 DNA reads TGTGCCAGCAGCGACAGGGGGCTCGATGAAGCTTTCTTT.

The table lists this clonotype with a few counts. The chain uses TRBV24-1 and TRBJ2-1, with 9 bases identical to TRBD1. The germline CDR1 and CDR2 sequences are KGHDR and SFDVKD. The CDR3 has 14 amino acids. Trimming removed 7 bases from V and 6 bases from J; junction bases left unmatched: 6. The CDR3 loop reads CATRDRGMGNEQFF. For the CDR3, the DNA is TGTGCCACCAGAGACAGGGGGATGGGCAATGAGCAGTTCTTC.

This clonotype was counted many times. The chain uses TRBV7-9 and TRBJ1-5; D remains ambiguous. Looked up from germline, CDR1 is SEHNR and CDR2 is FQNEAQ (reference sequence). Trimming cost V 5 bases and J 7 bases, with 9 bases left between them. The CDR3 contains 12 residues. The chain's CDR3 is CASSQGIQPQHF. The CDR3 nucleotides are TGTGCCAGCAGCCAAGGCATACAGCCCCAGCATTTT. The full variable domain, with the rest looked up from reference TRBV7-9 and TRBJ1-5, is DTGVSQNPRHKITKRGQNVTFRCDPISEHNRLYWYRQTLGQGPEFLTYFQNEAQLEKSRLLSDRFSAERPKGSFSTLEIQRTEQGDSAMYLCASSQGIQPQHFGDGTRLSIL.

This clonotype occurred many times. The chain uses TRBV7-9 and TRBJ1-6; maybe TRBD1 (5 bases). The CDR3 covers 15 residues. Trimming removed 3 bases at V and 4 bases at J, with 10 bases between. Germline V gene sequence: CDR1 SEHNR, CDR2 FQNEAQ (reference sequence). CDR3 loop: CASSFGREYNSPLHF. CDR3 in DNA: TGTGCCAGCAGCTTTGGCAGGGAGTATAATTCACCCCTCCACTTT. Full variable domain (missing parts from reference TRBV7-9 and TRBJ1-6): DTGVSQNPRHKITKRGQNVTFRCDPISEHNRLYWYRQTLGQGPEFLTYFQNEAQLEKSRLLSDRFSAERPKGSFSTLEIQRTEQGDSAMYLCASSFGREYNSPLHFGNGTRLTVT.

This clonotype was recorded at least ten times. The DNA for the CDR3 is TGCGCCAGCAGTCCGTTACAGGGCGCGAACACCGGGGAGCTGTTTTTT. Protein: CASSPLQGANTGELFF. This rearrangement joins TRBV5-1 to TRBJ2-2; tentatively, D is TRBD1 (6 bases). There are 16 residues in the CDR3. CDR1 and CDR2 (germline): SGHRS, YFSETQ. V was cut by 5 bases and J by 0 bases, with 14 bases left in between.

The rearrangement links TRBV10-2 to TRBJ2-1; 10 nucleotides agree with TRBD1. CDR1 and CDR2 from the germline V gene are WSHSY and SAAADI. The CDR3 sequence is 11 residues long. V shed 7 bases, J shed 14 bases, and the junction held 5 bases outside the gene matches. This CDR3 is CASIDGTGEFF. CDR3 nucleotide sequence: TGCGCCAGCATTGACGGGACAGGGGAGTTCTTC.

This clonotype showed up many times. The chain links TRBV11-2 to TRBJ2-7; D possibly matches TRBD1 or TRBD2 (6 bases each). This CDR3 has 15 residues. Germline lookup yields CDR1 SGHAT and CDR2 FQNNGV. The V end was cut by 6 bases, the J end by 2 bases, with 17 bases between. DNA of the CDR3: TGTGCCAGCAGTTTGGGCAGGGGAGGCACCTACGAGCAGTACTTC. Protein: CASSLGRGGTYEQYF.

The sample holds many counts of this clonotype. This CDR3 reads CSAYPDGPNTGELFF. CDR3 in DNA: TGCAGTGCTTACCCGGACGGACCGAACACCGGGGAGCTGTTTTTT. The chain employs TRBV20-1 and TRBJ2-2; no clear D. This CDR3 is 15 amino acids long. The V end lost 5 bases, the J end lost 0 bases, and 13 bases lay between the germline ends. Germline V gives CDR1 DFQATT, CDR2 SNEGSKA (reference sequence).

This clonotype was counted at least ten times. J is TRBJ2-7 and V is TRBV28, with 9 bases aligning to TRBD2. Germline trimming cut 7 bases from V and 1 base from J; bases unmatched to any gene: 11. Germline values: CDR1 MDHEN, CDR2 SYDVKM. The CDR3 runs to 16 residues. This chain's CDR3 is CASTTFAGGRSYEQYF. The CDR3 DNA follows: TGTGCCAGCACCACCTTCGCGGGAGGGCGATCCTACGAGCAGTACTTC.

In its sample, this clonotype was seen many times. The chain has TRBV7-2 and TRBJ1-3; D is undetermined. The V gene lost 5 bases and the J gene lost 2 bases, with 16 bases spanning the gap. Looked up from germline, CDR1 is SGHTA and CDR2 is FQGNSA. This CDR3 comprises 16 residues. The CDR3 sequence is CASSIGDSRPGNTIYF. The CDR3 DNA sequence: TGTGCCAGCAGCATTGGGGATTCGAGGCCTGGAAACACCATATATTTT.

This clonotype appeared many times. The V call is TRBV6-6, the J call TRBJ1-1, with D maybe TRBD1 (5 bases). The germline gives CDR1 MNHNY, CDR2 SVGAGI (reference sequence). The CDR3 is made up of 14 amino acids. Trimming removed 7 bases at V and 2 bases at J, with 14 bases between. CDR3 sequence reads: CASTATADNTEAFF. For the CDR3, the DNA is TGTGCCAGCACCGCGACAGCAGATAACACTGAAGCTTTCTTT.

This clonotype was recorded many times. The chain carries TRBV12-3 or TRBV12-4 and TRBJ2-3, with 13 bases identical to TRBD2. The CDR3 totals 18 residues. Trimming took 1 base from V and 6 from J; bases not matched to a gene: 10. The CDR3 here is CASSLVSKGLAGSDTQYF. The CDR3 nucleotides read TGTGCCAGCAGTTTAGTTTCTAAGGGACTAGCGGGATCGGATACGCAGTATTTT.

This clonotype appeared many times. The rearrangement links TRBV30 to TRBJ1-6; D uncertain. The CDR3 is made up of 13 amino acids. The germline gives CDR1 GTSNPN, CDR2 SVGIG (reference sequence). V dropped 2 bases and J dropped 10 bases, with 12 bases sitting between them. CDR3: CAWSLQERSPLHF. CDR3 sequence (DNA): TGTGCCTGGAGTTTGCAGGAGAGGTCACCCCTCCACTTT.